The rows below give T cell receptor beta chains drawn from one sample of a study of cytomegalovirus exposure and HLA in healthy donors. Assay: immunoSEQ multiplex PCR; the TCRdb copy retains only in-frame clones and omits some. The table records about 100,000 clones, approximately 96% of them present only once. What was sequenced was PBMCs. These receptors were collected from a woman aged 18-30 years in good health and CMV-seronegative. Each CDR3 is given with its conserved first and last residue. Fields, in order: V gene, clone size, D gene, J gene, CDR3 protein, CDR3 DNA. D genes are given only for firm matches. Only some rows state a clone size, as once, few, many or a class for expanded clones.

>TRBV9|-|-|TRBJ2-6
CASSIPRGGQVGSGANVLTF
TGTGCCAGCAGCATCCCGCGGGGGGGACAGGTGGGCTCTGGGGCCAACGTCCTGACTTTC
>TRBV5-1|-|TRBD1|TRBJ2-7
CASSLGTGLMWEQYF
TGCGCCAGCAGCTTGGGGACAGGGCTTATGTGGGAGCAGTACTTC
>TRBV7-8|-|TRBD1|TRBJ1-1
CASSPRDRGLKNTEAFF
TGTGCCAGCAGCCCAAGAGACAGGGGGCTAAAGAACACTGAAGCTTTCTTT
>TRBV6-1|-|TRBD1|TRBJ2-1
CASVRDRGEGKQFF
TGTGCCAGCGTCCGGGACAGGGGGGAGGGAAAGCAGTTCTTC
>TRBV18|-|-|TRBJ1-6
CASSPWRKRRSPLHF
TGTGCCAGCTCACCATGGAGGAAAAGGCGATCACCCCTCCACTTT
>TRBV27|-|TRBD1|TRBJ2-1
CASSRTGMTSDEQFF
TGTGCCAGCAGCCGGACAGGGATGACGTCGGATGAGCAGTTCTTC
>TRBV11-3|once|TRBD1|TRBJ2-1
CASSKPTGRNEQFF
TGTGCCAGCAGCAAGCCGACAGGGCGCAATGAGCAGTTCTTC
>TRBV5-1|-|TRBD2|TRBJ2-1
CASSLGGTTTYNEQFF
TGCGCCAGCAGCTTGGGGGGGACTACCACCTACAATGAGCAGTTCTTC
>TRBV9|once|TRBD1|TRBJ1-1
CASSVGDRATEAFF
TGTGCCAGCAGCGTTGGGGACAGGGCTACTGAAGCTTTCTTT
>TRBV7-2|-|TRBD1|TRBJ1-2
CASSPPTGTGPYGYTF
TGTGCCAGCAGCCCACCTACTGGGACAGGCCCCTATGGCTACACCTTC
>TRBV7-2|-|TRBD1|TRBJ1-2
CASSLFTGGNYGYTF
TGTGCCAGCAGCTTATTTACAGGGGGAAACTATGGCTACACCTTC
>TRBV6-5|-|TRBD2|TRBJ2-5
CARYLGPGGTQYF
TGTGCCAGATACCTGGGACCGGGAGGGACCCAGTACTTC
>TRBV14|-|TRBD1|TRBJ2-1
CASSKTGVPLNEQFF
TGTGCCAGCAGCAAGACAGGGGTGCCTTTGAATGAGCAGTTCTTC
>TRBV7-9|-|TRBD1|TRBJ2-7
CASSSGQGAHEQYF
TGTGCCAGCAGCTCGGGACAGGGGGCCCACGAGCAGTACTTC
>TRBV7-6|-|-|TRBJ2-7
CASSNGGAALYEQYF
TGTGCCAGCAGCAATGGGGGGGCCGCCCTCTACGAGCAGTACTTC
>TRBV5-4|-|TRBD1|TRBJ1-4
CASSPRPDRGTEKLFF
TGTGCCAGCAGCCCCCGTCCCGACAGGGGGACTGAAAAACTGTTTTTT
>TRBV27|-|-|TRBJ2-5
CASSLGQSETQYF
TGTGCCAGCAGCCTCGGACAGTCGGAGACCCAGTACTTC
>TRBV7-9|-|-|TRBJ1-2
CASSPKPNYGYTF
TGTGCCAGCAGCCCTAAGCCGAACTATGGCTACACCTTC
>TRBV7-8|-|-|TRBJ1-1
CASSLEGAEAFF
TGTGCCAGCAGCTTAGAAGGGGCTGAAGCTTTCTTT
>TRBV19|-|TRBD1|TRBJ1-5
CASSMLTGGSSNQPQHF
TGTGCCAGTAGTATGCTGACAGGGGGCAGTAGCAATCAGCCCCAGCATTTT
>TRBV6-6|-|-|TRBJ1-2
CASSYSTTYGYTF
TGTGCCAGCAGTTACAGCACCACCTATGGCTACACCTTC
>TRBV19|-|-|TRBJ1-5
CASRHRDSNQPQHF
TGTGCCAGTAGGCACCGGGATAGCAATCAGCCCCAGCATTTT
>TRBV7-3|-|-|TRBJ2-1
CASSSSSDSEQFF
TGTGCCAGCAGCTCAAGCAGCGACAGTGAGCAGTTCTTC
>TRBV27|-|TRBD1|TRBJ1-5
CASSHMTGSNQPQHF
TGTGCCAGCAGCCACATGACAGGGAGCAATCAGCCCCAGCATTTT
>TRBV14|-|-|TRBJ1-3
CASRQNRETGNTIYF
TGTGCCAGCAGACAGAACAGGGAAACTGGAAACACCATATATTTT
>TRBV27|-|TRBD1|TRBJ2-7
CASSLGTGIYEQYF
TGTGCCAGCAGTTTGGGGACAGGAATCTACGAGCAGTACTTC
>TRBV5-6|-|TRBD1|TRBJ1-5
CASSLRPGGAGQPQHF
TGTGCCAGCAGCTTGCGGCCAGGGGGCGCGGGTCAGCCCCAGCATTTT
>TRBV6-1|-|-|TRBJ2-7
CASRLQDQIIYEQYF
TGTGCCAGCAGATTACAGGACCAGATTATCTACGAGCAGTACTTC
>TRBV5-4|-|TRBD1|TRBJ1-3
CASRGQGDTIYF
TGTGCCAGCAGGGGACAGGGGGACACCATATATTTT
>TRBV4-3|-|TRBD2|TRBJ2-1
CASSLETSGGNEQFF
TGCGCCAGCAGCCTAGAGACTAGCGGGGGCAATGAGCAGTTCTTC
>TRBV5-4|-|-|TRBJ1-2
CASSLAGVHGYTF
TGTGCCAGCAGCTTGGCAGGGGTGCATGGCTACACCTTC
>TRBV28|-|-|TRBJ1-6
CASSLLRDRTNSPLHF
TGTGCCAGCAGTTTACTCCGAGACAGGACCAATTCACCCCTCCACTTT
>TRBV10-3|-|-|TRBJ1-4
CAISESSGRRSNEKLFF
TGTGCCATCAGTGAGTCGAGCGGACGCAGGTCTAATGAAAAACTGTTTTTT
>TRBV27|-|TRBD2|TRBJ2-2
CASSASTGTLGGGLFF
TGTGCCAGCAGTGCTAGTACCGGGACCCTCGGCGGGGGGCTGTTTTTT
>TRBV2|-|-|TRBJ2-7
CASRREDGTYEQYF
TGTGCCAGCCGAAGGGAGGACGGGACCTACGAGCAGTACTTC
>TRBV13|-|-|TRBJ2-7
CASSLRRAGLSYEQYF
TGTGCCAGCAGCCTCCGCAGGGCAGGGCTCTCCTACGAGCAGTACTTC
>TRBV7-9|-|TRBD2|TRBJ2-3
CASRSGLAGSDTQYF
TGTGCCAGCAGGTCGGGACTAGCGGGGTCAGATACGCAGTATTTT
>TRBV18|-|TRBD1|TRBJ2-7
CASSPSTGGKNEQYF
TGTGCCAGCTCACCATCGACAGGGGGCAAGAACGAGCAGTACTTC
>TRBV6-1|-|-|TRBJ1-5
CASSESEGVWGHQPQHF
TGTGCCAGCAGTGAAAGTGAGGGGGTGTGGGGCCATCAGCCCCAGCATTTT
>TRBV5-5|-|TRBD2|TRBJ2-1
CASSRLAGGPLEQFF
TGTGCCAGCAGCCGCCTAGCGGGGGGGCCTTTGGAGCAGTTCTTC
>TRBV11-2|few|-|TRBJ2-1
CASSLDRASTEQFF
TGTGCCAGCAGCTTAGACAGGGCATCCACCGAGCAGTTCTTC
>TRBV9|-|TRBD1|TRBJ1-2
CASSIDRGRYGYTF
TGTGCCAGCAGCATCGACAGGGGAAGGTATGGCTACACCTTC
>TRBV7-9|few|-|TRBJ1-1
CASSLAAGGPEAFF
TGTGCCAGCAGCTTAGCGGCGGGTGGCCCTGAAGCTTTCTTT
>TRBV30|-|-|TRBJ1-1
CAWSSGTEAFF
TGTGCCTGGAGTTCGGGCACTGAAGCTTTCTTT
>TRBV18|-|-|TRBJ1-1
CASSRIDRSEAFF
TGTGCCAGCTCGCGAATAGACAGAAGTGAAGCTTTCTTT
>TRBV14|once|-|TRBJ1-1
CASSQGGRLGATGEAFF
TGTGCCAGCAGCCAAGGCGGGAGATTGGGGGCGACTGGCGAAGCTTTCTTT
>TRBV5-4|-|-|TRBJ1-6
CASSLPGSPLHF
TGTGCCAGCAGCTTGCCAGGTTCACCCCTCCACTTT
>TRBV19|-|-|TRBJ2-3
CASSIVRSHTDTQYF
TGTGCCAGTAGTATAGTCAGAAGTCACACCGATACGCAGTATTTT
>TRBV4-1|-|-|TRBJ2-2
CASSQGRGGTGELFF
TGCGCCAGCAGCCAAGGGCGGGGCGGGACCGGGGAGCTGTTTTTT
>TRBV14|-|-|TRBJ1-1
CASGRQFEAFF
TGTGCCAGCGGCCGACAGTTTGAAGCTTTCTTT
>TRBV28|-|TRBD1|TRBJ1-5
CASSPGTGGINQPQHF
TGTGCCAGCAGCCCTGGGACAGGGGGTATCAATCAGCCCCAGCATTTT
>TRBV10-3|-|-|TRBJ1-5
CAISGTQGGQPQHF
TGTGCCATCAGTGGGACACAGGGCGGTCAGCCCCAGCATTTT
>TRBV5-5|-|TRBD1|TRBJ1-1
CASSLARTGYTEAFF
TGTGCCAGCAGCTTGGCCCGGACAGGGTATACTGAAGCTTTCTTT
>TRBV5-4|-|TRBD1|TRBJ2-5
CASSRGTGVRETQYF
TGTGCCAGCAGCCGTGGGACAGGCGTCCGTGAGACCCAGTACTTC
>TRBV14|-|TRBD2|TRBJ2-1
CASSRLAGGNYNEQFF
TGTGCCAGCAGTCGACTAGCGGGGGGTAACTACAATGAGCAGTTCTTC
>TRBV5-4|-|TRBD1|TRBJ2-1
CASSQGGGQGYNEQFF
TGTGCCAGCAGCCAAGGGGGTGGACAGGGCTACAATGAGCAGTTCTTC